One T cell receptor beta chain is described in this entry. The target antigen is unknown. Since a far larger clone is one base different, this is likely a read error. The CDR3 ends on some other residue instead of the conserved phenylalanine or tryptophan, so this is likely a read error. This sample was taken from a study of prognosis after radiotherapy for stage I lung cancer. Overall study: It was SBRT that served as radiotherapy, in 3 to 5 fractions with a biologically effective dose of at least 100 Gy.

The genomic DNA TCR beta CDR3 region underwent two rounds of multiplex PCR. Primers specific to each TRBV and TRBJ gene drove first-round PCR. Each CDR3 protein gets one entry after TCRdb re-called the multiplex PCR reads with MiXCR. The data contain 9,500 to 14,000 distinct CDR3 sequences, just over 35% of them singletons. General observations from the study: It was reported that patients with metastases and those without them differed in TRBV and TRBJ gene usage.

CDR1 is MNHEY and CDR2 is SVGEGT in the germline V gene. The length of the CDR3 is 14 residues. Trimming cost V 2 bases and J 4 bases, with 11 bases left between them. The specimen was PBMCs, collected before or after stereotactic body radiation therapy (not recorded which). The chain is built from TRBV6-2 or TRBV6-3 and TRBJ1-1; perhaps TRBD1 as D (5 bases). The origin of this receptor is a donor over 45 with non-small cell lung cancer. CDR3 in amino acids: CASSYRDYGTEAFV. The CDR3 DNA sequence: TGTGCCAGCAGTTACAGGGACTACGGCACTGAAGCTTTCGTT.